Shown below are 7 T cell receptor beta chains from a single sample sequenced in a study of Graves' ophthalmopathy and Graves' hyperthyroidism listed by TCRdb under 2018. TCRdb shows the sequencer as Illumina HiSeq 2000. For repertoire sequencing, the TCR beta CDR3 regions were amplified from RNA transcripts. The first round of RT-PCR was done with HTBI primers and the Qiagen OneStep RT-PCR kit, and was followed by a second round of multiplex PCR, then size selection and purification. TCRdb trimmed public reads at Q25 via fastp, called clones via MiXCR and kept in-frame beta chains. When rows share a CDR3 protein, they turn into one entry using the most common DNA and genes. The sample records some 350,000 distinct CDR3 sequences, roughly 15% of which are singletons. The ten largest clonotypes hold 2.4% of the sample. The sample taken for sequencing was peripheral blood. These receptors were taken from an adult woman with stable Graves' hyperthyroidism.

This chain joins TRBV4-2 and TRBJ2-7, with D perhaps matching TRBD1 or TRBD2 (5 bases each). Trimming stripped 0 bases from V and 9 bases from J, with 12 bases between. The germline CDR1 and CDR2 sequences are LGHNA and YNFKEQ. This CDR3 contains 13 residues. As DNA, the CDR3 is TGTGCCAGCAGCCAAGATATCACGAGGGGGCAGTACTTC. Its translation: CASSQDITRGQYF.

This clonotype appeared many times. V is TRBV13 and J is TRBJ1-6; 8 bases align to TRBD1. Germline CDR1 and CDR2: PRHDT and FYEKMQ (reference sequence). This CDR3 spans 16 amino acids. V lost 5 bases and J lost 3; bases outside the gene matches: 6. CDR3: CASSKQGGDYNSPLHF. DNA of the CDR3: TGTGCCAGCAGCAAACAGGGGGGGGACTATAATTCACCCCTCCACTTT.

In this sample, this clonotype turned up many times. The V gene is TRBV6-5, the J gene TRBJ1-1; tentative D call: TRBD1 (5 bases). The CDR3 spans 16 residues. V lost 6 bases to trimming and J lost 4 bases, with 21 bases between them. Germline CDR1 is MNHEY and CDR2 is SVGAGI. CDR3 loop: CASRILPFGAPTEAFF. For the CDR3, the DNA is TGTGCCAGCAGAATATTACCGTTTGGGGCGCCCACTGAAGCTTTCTTT.

In this sample, this clonotype turned up many times. The gene calls are TRBV28 and TRBJ2-5; no clear D. V lost 7 bases, J lost 5 bases, and 11 bases lay in between. The length of the CDR3 is 12 residues. Germline V gives CDR1 MDHEN, CDR2 SYDVKM. In DNA form, the CDR3 reads TGTGCCAGCATCTATTACATGGAGACCCAGTACTTC. It codes for CASIYYMETQYF. Variable domain in full (rest from reference TRBV28 and TRBJ2-5): DVKVTQSSRYLVKRTGEKVFLECVQDMDHENMFWYRQDPGLGLRLIYFSYDVKMKEKGDIPEGYSVSREKKERFSLILESASTNQTSMYLCASIYYMETQYFGPGTRLLVL.

There are many counts of this clonotype. The chain recombines TRBV28 with TRBJ2-7; maybe TRBD2 (5 bases). V was trimmed by 4 bases and J by 7 bases, leaving 11 bases between them. The V gene's germline CDR1 is MDHEN and CDR2 SYDVKM. The CDR3 consists of 12 residues. The chain's CDR3 is CASSSSGAEQYF. CDR3 DNA sequence: TGTGCCAGCAGTTCCAGCGGAGCTGAGCAGTACTTC. Based on the CDR3 plus reference TRBV28 and TRBJ2-7, the full variable domain is DVKVTQSSRYLVKRTGEKVFLECVQDMDHENMFWYRQDPGLGLRLIYFSYDVKMKEKGDIPEGYSVSREKKERFSLILESASTNQTSMYLCASSSSGAEQYFGPGTRLTVT.

In this sample, this clonotype turned up a few times. The J gene is TRBJ2-7, the V gene TRBV2; tentative D call: TRBD2 (5 bases). Germline loops: CDR1 SNHLY, CDR2 FYNNEI. CDR3 size: 13 residues. Trimming pared 6 bases from V and 6 bases from J, leaving 15 bases between. The DNA of the CDR3 is TGTGCCAGCAGCCCGTCGGAACGGGGCGAGCAGTACTTC. It translates to CASSPSERGEQYF.

This clonotype was recorded at least ten times. The chain recombines TRBV12-3 or TRBV12-4 with TRBJ1-2; 8 bases fit TRBD1. This CDR3 spans 13 amino acids. The V and J ends lost 8 bases and 3 bases, in that order; junction bases with no gene match: 5. The CDR3 sequence: CASGDRTDYGYTF. CDR3 DNA sequence: TGTGCCAGCGGGGACAGGACCGACTATGGCTACACCTTC.